Each of the 23 T cell receptor beta chains below was sequenced from the same sample in a study of T cells in Graves' hyperthyroidism and ophthalmopathy. Amplified regions were TCR beta CDR3 sequences from RNA transcripts. TCR CDR3 regions were first amplified by RT-PCR with HTBI primers. Via MiXCR, TCRdb re-called the multiplex PCR reads, giving one row per CDR3 protein. The sample contains 600,000 or so distinct CDR3 sequences, 12% to 15% of which appear only once. Sample: blood. These receptors were taken from a woman younger than 35 with Graves' ophthalmopathy.

This clonotype was picked up a small number of times. This chain links TRBV18 with TRBJ2-7; 7 positions match TRBD1. The CDR3 has 14 residues. Germline V gene data show CDR1 as KGHSH and CDR2 as LQKENI. V was pared by 5 bases and J by 0 bases, with 4 bases of the junction left unmatched. In DNA form, the CDR3 reads TGTGCCAGCTCAGGGACAGAGAGCTCCTACGAGCAGTACTTC. Its protein is CASSGTESSYEQYF.

The V call is TRBV4-2, the J call TRBJ2-2; 9 bases are a match to TRBD2. Germline V gives CDR1 LGHNA, CDR2 YNFKEQ. The J segment lost 0 bases and the V segment lost 0 bases, leaving 5 bases of the junction unmatched. The CDR3 extends over 18 amino acids. CDR3 in amino acids: CASSQDSSGSPNTGELFF. The CDR3 nucleotides read TGTGCCAGCAGCCAAGATAGTAGCGGGAGCCCGAACACCGGGGAGCTGTTTTTT.

CDR3 sequence: CSARSDPYEQYF. The CDR3 bases are TGCAGTGCTAGATCTGATCCCTACGAGCAGTACTTC. The rearrangement links TRBV20-1 to TRBJ2-7, with D uncertain. The CDR3 totals 12 residues. Germline lookup yields CDR1 DFQATT and CDR2 SNEGSKA (reference sequence). Between the trimmed V and J ends, which lost 2 bases and 2 bases, there was a span of 7 bases.

This clonotype was counted only a few times. CDR3 bases: TGTGCCTGGAGTACGACTAGCAGTGAGCAGTTCTTC. Translated, it gives CAWSTTSSEQFF. The V gene is TRBV30, the J gene TRBJ2-1; TRBD2 matches 7 bases. Germline V gene lookup returns CDR1 GTSNPN and CDR2 SVGIG (reference sequence). The CDR3 consists of 12 residues. The V segment lost 2 bases and the J segment 9 bases; nucleotides outside the gene matches: 4.

Of note for this clonotype: A read error may be the cause here, since a much bigger clone is one base away. The rearrangement uses TRBV20-1 and TRBJ2-7, with D uncertain. The CDR3 runs to 15 residues. The V gene lost 0 bases and the J gene lost 0 bases, with 12 bases spanning the gap. The germline CDR1 and CDR2 sequences are DFQATT and SNEGSKA (reference sequence). CDR3 in DNA: TGCAGTGCTAGAGATAGAGAACAGTCCTCCTACGAGCAGTACTTC. Protein: CSARDREQSSYEQYF.

This clonotype was found a few times. CDR3 protein: CASNTQGGNSPLHF. In DNA, the CDR3 is TGTGCCAGCAACACTCAGGGTGGTAATTCACCCCTCCACTTT. This rearrangement joins TRBV9 to TRBJ1-6; D is possibly TRBD1 (5 bases). CDR1 is SGDLS, CDR2 YYNGEE, per germline. The CDR3 is made up of 14 amino acids. The V end was cut by 6 bases, the J end by 6 bases, with 13 bases between.

The chain recombines TRBV19 with TRBJ1-5; the match to TRBD1 covers 7 bases. The CDR3 extends over 16 amino acids. CDR1 is LNHDA, CDR2 SQIVND, per germline (reference sequence). CDR3 in DNA: TGTGCTCACCCTTGCGGGACAGAGGATAGCAATCAGCCCCAGCATTTT. It translates to CAHPCGTEDSNQPQHF.

This clonotype showed up many times. V usage is TRBV12-3 or TRBV12-4 and J usage is TRBJ2-7; 12 bases map to TRBD2. The CDR3 sequence is 15 residues long. The ends lost 3 bases at V and 4 bases at J; junction bases unmatched: 4. Here the CDR3 DNA reads TGTGCCAGCAGTTTCGGAACTAGCGGGAGGTACGAGCAGTACTTC. Its translation is CASSFGTSGRYEQYF.

This clonotype was counted a few times. V is TRBV25-1 and J is TRBJ2-5; D is uncertain. The germline V gene encodes CDR1 MGHDK and CDR2 SYGVNS. V lost 1 base, J lost 2 bases, and 8 bases lay in between. CDR3 length: 14 residues. The CDR3 loop is CASSELANQETQYF. CDR3 sequence (DNA): TGTGCCAGCAGTGAATTGGCTAATCAAGAGACCCAGTACTTC.

The genes are TRBV18 and TRBJ1-6; the D gene is possibly TRBD1 (5 bases). The length of the CDR3 is 14 residues. V was clipped by 2 bases and J by 7 bases, with 9 bases between them. From germline, CDR1 is KGHSH and CDR2 LQKENI. The CDR3 DNA is TGTGCCAGCTCACCAGGGTCAGGGAATTCACCCCTCCACTTT. As protein: CASSPGSGNSPLHF.

The chain recombines TRBV5-1 with TRBJ1-1; D is unclear. V lost 1 base and J lost 6, with 16 bases in between. Germline-derived CDR1 and CDR2 are SGHRS and YFSETQ. The CDR3 is 15 residues long. The CDR3 DNA follows: TGCGCCAGCAGCTTGTACGTCAGTTTGGATTCTGAAGCTTTCTTT. Protein: CASSLYVSLDSEAFF.

This clonotype was observed at least ten times. V and J are TRBV27 and TRBJ2-2, with unresolved D. The CDR3 runs 11 residues. V was cut by 3 bases and J by 7 bases, with 3 bases left in between. Germline V lookup: CDR1 MNHEY, CDR2 SMNVEV (reference sequence). The CDR3 DNA sequence: TGTGCCAGCAGTTTTGACGGGGAGCTGTTTTTT. It yields the protein CASSFDGELFF.

In this sample, this clonotype turned up many times. The CDR3 spells CASSVTGGADTQYF. The CDR3 coding sequence is TGTGCCAGCAGCGTAACAGGGGGCGCAGATACGCAGTATTTT. The chain recombines TRBV9 with TRBJ2-3; 9 nucleotides align to TRBD1. V shed 1 base and J 4 bases; nucleotides not matched to a gene: 1. This CDR3 has 14 residues. CDR1 and CDR2 (germline): SGDLS, YYNGEE.

Only a few counts were recorded for this clonotype. The chain's CDR3 is CASSQTGLTEAFF. CDR3 nucleotides: TGCGCCAGCAGCCAAACGGGGCTCACTGAAGCTTTCTTT. The chain carries TRBV4-3 and TRBJ1-1, with a weak D call TRBD1 (5 bases). V lost 2 bases to trimming and J lost 4 bases, with 8 bases between them. The CDR3 consists of 13 residues. Germline CDR1 is LGHNA and CDR2 is YSLEER.

The CDR3 sequence is CASSYIKTAAGNTIYF. CDR3 nucleotides: TGTGCCAGCAGTTACATCAAGACGGCCGCCGGAAACACCATATATTTT. This sequence joins TRBV6-2 or TRBV6-3 and TRBJ1-3; D is undetermined. V was clipped by 2 bases and J by 4 bases, with 15 bases between them. The CDR3 sequence is 16 residues long. The V gene's germline CDR1 is MNHEY and CDR2 SVGEGT.

This rearrangement joins TRBV4-3 to TRBJ2-2; 11 nucleotides match TRBD2. This CDR3 has 18 amino acids. The junction had 10 bases not matched to a gene; V was cut back by 4 bases and J by 3 bases. Germline CDR1 and CDR2: LGHNA and YSLEER. The CDR3 sequence is CASSRGISGRAYTGELFF. For the CDR3, the DNA is TGCGCCAGCAGCCGAGGGATTAGCGGGAGGGCCTACACCGGGGAGCTGTTTTTT.

In its sample, this clonotype was seen a few times. For the CDR3, the DNA is TGTGCCAGCAGCCAAGTCGGCTACAGGAGAAAAAACATTCAGTACTTC. It is translated as CASSQVGYRRKNIQYF. This rearrangement joins TRBV14 to TRBJ2-4; TRBD1 might be the D (5 bases). V shed 1 base and J shed 4 bases, with 14 bases lying between them. Germline loops: CDR1 SGHDN, CDR2 FVKESK. The CDR3 consists of 16 residues.

A word on this clonotype: A much larger clonotype is one base distant, so this may be a read error. V is TRBV3-1 and J is TRBJ1-1; unclear D gene. The germline V and J ends were trimmed by 1 base and 0 bases, with 6 bases remaining between them. Germline V gene lookup returns CDR1 LGHDT and CDR2 YNNKEL (reference sequence). The CDR3 runs 14 residues. CDR3 protein: CASSQGAMNTEAFF. The DNA for the CDR3 is TGTGCCAGCAGCCAAGGGGCCATGAACACTGAAGCTTTCTTT.

This clonotype was observed at least ten times. The V and J genes are TRBV7-8 and TRBJ2-7; 10 bases are shared with TRBD1. The V gene's germline CDR1 is SGHVS and CDR2 FQNEAQ. V was pared by 5 bases and J by 3 bases, with 7 bases of the junction left unmatched. The CDR3 is 15 amino acids. The CDR3 region has the DNA TGTGCCAGCAGCGCACGCCGGGACAGGGGCTACGAGCAGTACTTC. Amino acids: CASSARRDRGYEQYF.

There are many counts of this clonotype. This chain connects TRBV11-2 to TRBJ2-1; D is perhaps TRBD2 (7 bases). The CDR3 extends over 14 amino acids. Germline CDR1 SGHAT, CDR2 FQNNGV. Trimming took 5 bases from V and 10 from J, leaving 18 bases between them. CDR3 amino acids: CASSHDRGAGEQFF. Written as DNA, the CDR3 is TGTGCCAGCAGCCATGATCGGGGGGCCGGGGAGCAGTTCTTC. Complete variable domain (other parts from reference TRBV11-2 and TRBJ2-1): EAGVAQSPRYKIIEKRQSVAFWCNPISGHATLYWYQQILGQGPKLLIQFQNNGVVDDSQLPKDRFSAERLKGVDSTLKIQPAKLEDSAVYLCASSHDRGAGEQFFGPGTRLTVL.

This clonotype was counted only a few times. This sequence joins TRBV30 and TRBJ2-2; 9 bases are a match to TRBD2. CDR1 and CDR2 from the germline V gene are GTSNPN and SVGIG (reference sequence). Trimming at V came to 2 bases and at J to 5 bases, leaving 9 bases not matched to a gene. CDR3 length: 16 residues. The CDR3 here is CAWSPGGRVRTGELFF. The DNA of the CDR3 is TGTGCCTGGAGTCCGGGCGGGAGGGTACGAACCGGGGAGCTGTTTTTT. Looking up the rest from reference TRBV30 and TRBJ2-2 gives the full variable domain: SQTIHQWPATLVQPVGSPLSLECTVEGTSNPNLYWYRQAAGRGLQLLFYSVGIGQISSEVPQNLSASRPQDRQFILSSKKLLLSDSGFYLCAWSPGGRVRTGELFFGEGSRLTVL.

The rearrangement joins TRBV4-1 to TRBJ2-3, with TRBD2 matching over 8 bases. The CDR3 has 14 amino acids. Germline CDR1 is MGHRA and CDR2 is YSYEKL. The trim removed 6 bases at V and 4 bases at J, leaving 6 bases unmatched. CDR3 protein: CASRVFGGADTQYF. CDR3 nucleotides: TGCGCCAGCAGGGTCTTCGGGGGGGCAGATACGCAGTATTTT.

The V gene is TRBV5-1, the J gene TRBJ2-1, with TRBD2 matching over 10 bases. This CDR3 region has 14 residues. V shed 2 bases, J shed 8 bases, and the junction held 4 bases outside the gene matches. Germline lookup yields CDR1 SGHRS and CDR2 YFSETQ. For the CDR3, the DNA is TGCGCCAGCAGCTTCCAGACTAGCGGGTATGAGCAGTTCTTC. Residues: CASSFQTSGYEQFF. The full variable domain, its missing parts supplied by reference TRBV5-1 and TRBJ2-1, is KAGVTQTPRYLIKTRGQQVTLSCSPISGHRSVSWYQQTPGQGLQFLFEYFSETQRNKGNFPGRFSGRQFSNSRSEMNVSTLELGDSALYLCASSFQTSGYEQFFGPGTRLTVL.